The 20 T cell receptor beta chains in this list originate from one sample, sequenced in a study of CD8+CD57+ T cells in acquired aplastic anemia. For sequencing, patients were chosen who had shown expansion of CD8+CD57+ cells by flow cytometry. Genomic DNA, serving as template, underwent TCR beta VDJ and CDR3 profiling. TCRdb redid the calling of the reads with MiXCR, one entry per CDR3 protein. The sample holds approximately 300,000 distinct CDR3 sequences, about three fifths seen once. What was sequenced was sorted CD4+, CD8+, or CD8+CD57+ T cells (not recorded which) from PBMCs. The receptors derive from a human donor with aplastic anemia.

The rearrangement joins TRBV20-1 to TRBJ1-2, with D tentatively TRBD1 (5 bases). The V end lost 0 bases, the J end lost 4 bases, and 18 bases lay between the germline ends. Germline assignment: CDR1 DFQATT and CDR2 SNEGSKA (reference sequence). This CDR3 comprises 16 residues. CDR3 sequence: CSARDSGGTLGYGYTF. The CDR3 nucleotides are TGCAGTGCTAGAGATTCCGGCGGGACGCTAGGCTATGGCTACACCTTC.

The J gene is TRBJ1-6, the V gene TRBV7-6; D not resolved. The ends were cut back, 5 bases at V and 12 bases at J, with 20 bases in the middle. There are 15 residues in the CDR3. Per germline, CDR1 SGHVS and CDR2 FNYEAQ. The CDR3, as DNA: TGTGCCAGCAGCCGCGGGAGCGAGGGAGAGTTACCCCTCCACTTT. Amino acid sequence: CASSRGSEGELPLHF.

This rearrangement joins TRBV5-1 to TRBJ1-4, with TRBD1 identical over 9 bases. V lost 3 bases and J lost 4; bases outside the gene matches: 4. Germline CDR1 SGHRS, CDR2 YFSETQ. CDR3 size: 15 residues. The CDR3 loop reads CASSYGTGINEKLFF. As DNA, the CDR3 is TGCGCCAGCAGCTATGGGACAGGGATTAATGAAAAACTGTTTTTT.

For this clonotype: The junction shows a germline mismatch at one end, possibly a read error. The genes are TRBV24-1 and TRBJ2-1; 9 bases are shared with TRBD2. The CDR3 is 17 amino acids. Germline CDR1 is KGHDR and CDR2 is SFDVKD. In nucleotides, the CDR3 is TGTGCCGCCTCAGCGGCTAGCGGGACGGACTCCTACAACGAGCAGTTCTTC. Protein: CAASAASGTDSYNEQFF.

The chain is built from TRBV2 and TRBJ2-7; D perhaps matches TRBD2 (5 bases). V lost 10 bases and J lost 2, with 15 bases in between. Germline V gene lookup returns CDR1 SNHLY and CDR2 FYNNEI. CDR3 length: 13 amino acids. The CDR3: CATLRGLPYEQYF. The CDR3 bases are TGTGCCACCCTCCGAGGGCTACCCTACGAGCAGTACTTC.

This clonotype occurred many times. The chain recombines TRBV18 with TRBJ1-1; no clear D gene. The V gene lost 3 bases and the J gene lost 7 bases, with 9 bases spanning the gap. From germline, CDR1 is KGHSH and CDR2 LQKENI. This CDR3 is built from 12 residues. The CDR3 protein is CASSPNRDEAFF. CDR3 coding DNA: TGTGCCAGCTCACCGAACAGAGATGAAGCTTTCTTT.

The chain recombines TRBV7-3 with TRBJ1-6, with TRBD1 matching 10 bases. Per germline, CDR1 SGHTA and CDR2 FQGTGA. This CDR3 has 16 amino acids. Trimming took 3 bases from V and 7 from J; bases not matched to a gene: 6. CDR3 coding DNA: TGTGCCAGCAGCTTTTATCCGGGACAGGGGAATTCACCCCTCCACTTT. This encodes CASSFYPGQGNSPLHF.

The chain couples TRBV20-1 to TRBJ2-5; TRBD2 is a possible D gene (6 bases). V was cut by 5 bases and J by 5 bases, with 15 bases left in between. Germline V CDR1 and CDR2: DFQATT, SNEGSKA (reference sequence). The CDR3 extends over 13 amino acids. In DNA form, the CDR3 reads TGCAGTGCTGGGACGGGGGTGGGGGAGACCCAGTACTTC. The encoded protein is CSAGTGVGETQYF.

This clonotype was detected only a few times. The chain joins TRBV24-1 to TRBJ2-3; D call uncertain. The germline gives CDR1 KGHDR, CDR2 SFDVKD. Trimming stripped 2 bases from V and 8 bases from J, with 13 bases between. The CDR3 extends over 14 amino acids. The CDR3 coding sequence is TGTGCCACCAGTGATTCTATGGTTCAGGTTACGCAGTATTTT. Encoded protein: CATSDSMVQVTQYF.

This clonotype was seen repeatedly, ten times or more. The rearrangement links TRBV4-2 to TRBJ1-5; 7 bases are shared with TRBD1. The CDR3 covers 17 residues. Germline values: CDR1 LGHNA, CDR2 YNFKEQ. The V and J ends lost 4 bases and 1 base, in that order; junction bases with no gene match: 10. This chain's CDR3 is CASSRQGGGQSNQPQHF. The CDR3 region has the DNA TGTGCCAGCAGCCGACAGGGCGGGGGCCAGAGCAATCAGCCCCAGCATTTT.

The table lists this clonotype with a count of one. V usage is TRBV7-9 and J usage is TRBJ1-5; 12 bases are a match to TRBD1. The CDR3 length is 16 residues. J gave up 4 bases and V 4 bases, and 5 bases lay outside the gene matches. Looked up from germline, CDR1 is SEHNR and CDR2 is FQNEAQ (reference sequence). The CDR3 here is CASSSGTGGANQPQHF. DNA for the CDR3: TGTGCCAGCAGCTCAGGGACAGGGGGCGCGAATCAGCCCCAGCATTTT.

Ten or more counts support this clonotype. CDR3 residues: CASSYSGSWHSYEQYF. CDR3 nucleotide sequence: TGTGCCAGCAGTTACTCGGGGTCGTGGCACTCCTACGAGCAGTACTTC. The chain is built from TRBV6-5 and TRBJ2-7, with D unclear. In germline, CDR1 is MNHEY, CDR2 SVGAGI. Trimming stripped 0 bases from V and 0 bases from J, with 12 bases between. The CDR3 is 16 residues long.

The chain combines TRBV10-3 with TRBJ2-2; TRBD2 matches 13 bases. This CDR3 contains 17 residues. The germline V gene has CDR1 ENHRY and CDR2 SYGVKD. With 9 bases clipped from V and 8 bases from J, the junction kept 15 bases outside the gene matches. CDR3 sequence reads: CAITSTSGGAQMGELFF. CDR3 DNA: TGTGCCATTACCTCTACTAGCGGGGGGGCCCAGATGGGGGAGCTGTTTTTT.

The sample holds a few counts of this clonotype. CDR3 coding DNA: TGTGCCAGCAGCTTGACGGGAGGGCCCTCCTACGAGCAGTACTTC. Translating gives CASSLTGGPSYEQYF. The chain combines TRBV2 with TRBJ2-7, with 8 bases fitting TRBD2. With V trimmed by 6 bases and J by 0 bases, 7 bases remained unmatched. CDR3 length: 15 amino acids. Germline CDR1 and CDR2: SNHLY and FYNNEI.

This sequence joins TRBV19 and TRBJ2-7, with 10 bases that match TRBD1. Germline V gene sequence: CDR1 LNHDA, CDR2 SQIVND (reference sequence). There are 13 residues in the CDR3. Unmatched junction bases numbered 8, after V lost 9 bases and J lost 6 bases. The CDR3 DNA sequence: TGTGCCAGCGCCCGGGACAGGGGATCCGAGCAGTACTTC. It yields the protein CASARDRGSEQYF.

This clonotype appeared once. The DNA for the CDR3 is TGTGCCAGCAGTGACAGAGGCTACAATGAGCAGTTCTTC. Its translation is CASSDRGYNEQFF. The chain links TRBV25-1 to TRBJ2-1; the D is unclear. This CDR3 region has 13 residues. V was cut by 3 bases and J by 3 bases, with 6 bases left in between. Germline CDR1 MGHDK, CDR2 SYGVNS. The full variable domain, in which reference TRBV25-1 and TRBJ2-1 provide the parts outside the CDR3, is EADIYQTPRYLVIGTGKKITLECSQTMGHDKMYWYQQDPGMELHLIHYSYGVNSTEKGDLSSESTVSRIRTEHFPLTLESARPSHTSQYLCASSDRGYNEQFFGPGTRLTVL.

This clonotype was counted only a few times. A read error may account for a junction end that differs from germline. The chain has TRBV19 and TRBJ1-4, with D possibly TRBD1 on 5 matching bases. There are 14 residues in the CDR3. CDR1 LNHDA and CDR2 SQIVND come from the germline V gene (reference sequence). CDR3: CASSQTATNEELFF. CDR3 sequence (DNA): TGTGCCAGCAGCCAGACAGCAACTAATGAAGAACTGTTTTTT.

The chain is built from TRBV7-9 and TRBJ2-3; D not resolved. CDR3 size: 13 residues. CDR1 and CDR2 (germline): SEHNR, FQNEAQ (reference sequence). V was trimmed by 0 bases and J by 11 bases, leaving 12 bases between them. The CDR3 reads CASSLASEKGQYF. The CDR3 DNA is TGTGCCAGCAGCTTAGCGTCCGAGAAAGGGCAGTATTTT.

This rearrangement joins TRBV20-1 to TRBJ2-3; possibly TRBD1 for D (7 bases). The CDR3 has 14 residues. The germline V gene has CDR1 DFQATT and CDR2 SNEGSKA (reference sequence). V was cut by 1 base and J by 11 bases, with 19 bases left in between. CDR3 sequence (DNA): TGCAGTGCTAGAGGGGCCGGCGGGACAGTCCAGCAGTATTTT. It codes for CSARGAGGTVQQYF.

This clonotype was detected once. This chain links TRBV9 with TRBJ2-1; the D gene is possibly TRBD2 (5 bases). In germline, CDR1 is SGDLS, CDR2 YYNGEE. This CDR3 spans 13 amino acids. The V end lost 0 bases, the J end lost 7 bases, and 8 bases lay between the germline ends. As DNA, the CDR3 is TGTGCCAGCAGCGTAGCTACGGGGAATGAGCAGTTCTTC. It translates to CASSVATGNEQFF.